This T cell receptor (beta chain) was identified during a study of Graves' ophthalmopathy and Graves' hyperthyroidism. TCR beta CDR3 amplification used RNA transcripts. The library came from an HTBI-primed first-round RT-PCR and a second-round multiplex PCR. Each CDR3 protein is one row after TCRdb ran MiXCR on the multiplex PCR reads. The sample yields over 500,000 distinct CDR3 sequences, 22% seen once. Notes on this clonotype: Its specificity is unknown.

V was cut by 6 bases and J by 4 bases, with 12 bases left in between. The CDR3 covers 13 residues. Overall study findings and caveats: Predictions made by the model for ophthalmopathy progression reached approximately 70% sensitivity and approximately 78% specificity.

V gene TRBV12-3 or TRBV12-4 combines with J gene TRBJ1-1, with a weak D call TRBD1 (5 bases). This clonotype was sampled from a woman under 30 with stable Graves' hyperthyroidism. Some clones in this sample may be carry-over from other donors' samples. Material: peripheral blood. Here the CDR3 reads CASRRGSSTEAFF. CDR3 DNA sequence: TGTGCCAGCAGGAGGGGATCGAGCACTGAAGCTTTCTTT.